The rows below give T cell receptor beta chains drawn from one sample of a study of shared clonotypes between healthy human individuals. Here immunoSEQ multiplex PCR was the method, and the copy in TCRdb shows in-frame clones only, minus some. The repertoire includes about 2.4 million clones, 80% to 95% of them detected once, and 0.36% sits in the top ten. Input material: naive CD4+ T cells from PBMCs. All receptors derive from a man between 18 and 29 years old in good health. Some clones in this sample may be carry-over from other donors' samples. Both conserved end residues are part of each CDR3. Each record gives: J gene, clone size, D gene, V gene, CDR3 DNA, CDR3 protein. The D gene is left open where the match is weak. Size values are once, few and many counts, or a class for expanded clones, and some rows have none.

j_gene: TRBJ1-2; abundance: .; d_gene: TRBD1; v_gene: TRBV6-6; CDR3nt: TGTGCCAGCAGTTACTCCAAACCGGGACAGGTATCCGCCACCTTC; CDR3aa: CASSYSKPGQVSATF
j_gene: TRBJ1-5; abundance: .; d_gene: TRBD1; v_gene: TRBV19; CDR3nt: TGTGCCAGTAGTACCCAACTGGGACAGGGTAAGAGTCAGCCCCAGCATTTT; CDR3aa: CASSTQLGQGKSQPQHF
j_gene: TRBJ2-2; abundance: few; d_gene: .; v_gene: TRBV19; CDR3nt: TGTGCCAGTAGTATAGCGGACATTGCGACCGGGGAGCTGTTTTTT; CDR3aa: CASSIADIATGELFF
j_gene: TRBJ2-1; abundance: .; d_gene: TRBD2; v_gene: TRBV9; CDR3nt: TGTGCCAGCAGCTGGGGACTAGCGGGAGTGAATGAGCAGTTCTTC; CDR3aa: CASSWGLAGVNEQFF
j_gene: TRBJ1-1; abundance: once; d_gene: .; v_gene: TRBV28; CDR3nt: TGTGCCAGCAGTTTACCGCACCTCCAGAACACTGAAGCTTTCTTT; CDR3aa: CASSLPHLQNTEAFF
j_gene: TRBJ1-2; abundance: .; d_gene: .; v_gene: TRBV6-4; CDR3nt: TGTGCCAGCAGTGACTCACCCGGATTTGGCTACACCTTC; CDR3aa: CASSDSPGFGYTF
j_gene: TRBJ1-5; abundance: .; d_gene: .; v_gene: TRBV27; CDR3nt: TGTGCCAGCAGTTTAGGAGGACGGCCCAATCAGCCCCAGCATTTT; CDR3aa: CASSLGGRPNQPQHF
j_gene: TRBJ1-1; abundance: few; d_gene: .; v_gene: TRBV20-1; CDR3nt: TGCAGTGCTAGACTTACCACTGAAGCTTTCTTT; CDR3aa: CSARLTTEAFF
j_gene: TRBJ2-3; abundance: .; d_gene: .; v_gene: TRBV15; CDR3nt: TGTGCCACCAGCAGCGGGGCGCGGGGCCTCACAGATACGCAGTATTTT; CDR3aa: CATSSGARGLTDTQYF
j_gene: TRBJ2-3; abundance: .; d_gene: .; v_gene: TRBV9; CDR3nt: TGTGCCAGCAGCGATCGGGGAGATACGCAGTATTTT; CDR3aa: CASSDRGDTQYF
j_gene: TRBJ2-1; abundance: .; d_gene: .; v_gene: TRBV7-9; CDR3nt: TGTGCCAGCAGCTTAGATAGAGTAAGGAGCAATGAGCAGTTCTTC; CDR3aa: CASSLDRVRSNEQFF
j_gene: TRBJ2-5; abundance: once; d_gene: .; v_gene: TRBV7-2; CDR3nt: TGTGCCAGCAGCTCCCTACAGGGAAGGGAGACCCAGTACTTC; CDR3aa: CASSSLQGRETQYF
j_gene: TRBJ2-1; abundance: .; d_gene: TRBD1; v_gene: TRBV7-2; CDR3nt: TGTGCCAGCAGCTCCCGGGACAGGGGGCTCTACAATGAGCAGTTCTTC; CDR3aa: CASSSRDRGLYNEQFF